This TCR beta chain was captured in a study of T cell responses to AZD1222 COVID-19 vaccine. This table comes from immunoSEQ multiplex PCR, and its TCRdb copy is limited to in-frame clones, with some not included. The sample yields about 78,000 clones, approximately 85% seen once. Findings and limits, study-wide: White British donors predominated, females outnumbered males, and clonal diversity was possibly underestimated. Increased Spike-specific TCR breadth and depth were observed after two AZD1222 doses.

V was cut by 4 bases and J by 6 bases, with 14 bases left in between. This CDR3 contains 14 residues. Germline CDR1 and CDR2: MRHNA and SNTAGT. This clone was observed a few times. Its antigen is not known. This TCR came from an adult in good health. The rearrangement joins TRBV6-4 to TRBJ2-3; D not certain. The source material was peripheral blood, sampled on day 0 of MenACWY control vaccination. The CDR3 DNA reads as TGTGCCAGCAGTGTAGTCCCCATGGGCGATACGCAGTATTTT. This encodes CASSVVPMGDTQYF.